The 19 T cell receptor beta chains in this list originate from one sample, sequenced in a study of T cells expressing NK-cell markers. TCRdb reanalyzed the 5' RACE reads, giving one entry per CDR3 protein sequence and no DNA. The sample table includes about 550,000 distinct CDR3 sequences. The sequenced material came from blood T cells: a sorted CD56 or NKG2C T cell subset, CD4+ or CD8+ T cells, or bulk PBMC T cells (not recorded which). The receptors shown here come from a man between 18 and 35 years old in good health.

The chain is built from TRBV11-2 and TRBJ2-4; without DNA, the TCRdb call of TRBD1 cannot be checked. CDR1 is SGHAT and CDR2 is FQNNGV in the germline V gene. This CDR3 is 13 amino acids long. This chain's CDR3 is CASSHPGAHIQYF. Full variable domain (remainder filled in from reference TRBV11-2 and TRBJ2-4): EAGVAQSPRYKIIEKRQSVAFWCNPISGHATLYWYQQILGQGPKLLIQFQNNGVVDDSQLPKDRFSAERLKGVDSTLKIQPAKLEDSAVYLCASSHPGAHIQYFGAGTRLSVL.

The chain couples TRBV3-1 to TRBJ2-7; with no DNA, the TCRdb D assignment of TRBD2 cannot be verified. Germline V gene lookup returns CDR1 LGHDT and CDR2 YNNKEL (reference sequence). The CDR3 spans 14 residues. The CDR3 region is CASSQTSGILEQYF.

The J gene is TRBJ1-5, the V gene TRBV12-3 or TRBV12-4. This CDR3 is built from 16 residues. The CDR3 sequence: CASSFRVAESNQPQHF.

Considering frequency, this clonotype is medium-sized. This sequence joins TRBV7-3 and TRBJ2-2. The CDR3 runs 13 residues. From germline, CDR1 is SGHTA and CDR2 FQGTGA. CDR3 sequence reads: CASSLTRIGELFF.

This chain links TRBV2 with TRBJ2-3. The CDR3 is made up of 11 amino acids. The germline V gene encodes CDR1 SNHLY and CDR2 FYNNEI. The CDR3 loop reads CASSGADTQYF.

The chain has TRBV29-1 and TRBJ2-7; the TRBD1 assignment by TCRdb is unverifiable without DNA. CDR3 length equals 14 residues. Germline V gene sequence: CDR1 SQVTM, CDR2 ANQGSEA. This CDR3 reads CSVEGRGPPREQYF.

V usage is TRBV3-1 and J usage is TRBJ2-1; absent DNA, TCRdb's TRBD2 call cannot be checked. The germline V gene encodes CDR1 LGHDT and CDR2 YNNKEL (reference sequence). The CDR3 sequence is 15 residues long. The chain's CDR3 is CASSQSGAGGGEQFF.

The CDR3 loop reads CATSRDLASGFYEQYF. The V gene is TRBV15, the J gene TRBJ2-7; TCRdb calls TRBD2, which cannot be checked without DNA. Germline V gives CDR1 LNHNV, CDR2 YYDKDF (reference sequence). CDR3 size: 16 residues.

The J gene is TRBJ2-7, the V gene TRBV5-1; lacking DNA, the TRBD2 call made by TCRdb goes unchecked. CDR1 is SGHRS and CDR2 is YFSETQ in the germline V gene. CDR3 length: 13 amino acids. The CDR3 spells CARLGRQTYEQYF.

The chain has TRBV20-1 and TRBJ2-3; TCRdb's D gene call, TRBD1, goes unchecked for lack of DNA. The CDR3 loop spans 15 amino acids. Germline CDR1 DFQATT, CDR2 SNEGSKA (reference sequence). The chain's CDR3 is CSATPLTARTDTQYF.

The chain couples TRBV29-1 to TRBJ2-3; TCRdb proposes TRBD2, but this gene call is untestable without DNA. The CDR3 consists of 15 residues. The germline V gene has CDR1 SQVTM and CDR2 ANQGSEA. The CDR3: CSVEALGLAGDTQYF.

The rearrangement joins TRBV5-1 to TRBJ2-3; TCRdb indicates TRBD2, and absent DNA this call remains unverified. In germline, CDR1 is SGHRS, CDR2 YFSETQ. The CDR3 has 16 residues. CDR3 loop: CASSSPALRETDTQYF.

This CDR3 reads CASSQNSGTEQFF. The chain uses TRBV4-3 and TRBJ2-1; TCRdb designates TRBD1, a call that cannot be tested without DNA. The CDR3 spans 13 residues. CDR1 LGHNA and CDR2 YSLEER come from the germline V gene.

The chain employs TRBV6-1 and TRBJ2-3; TCRdb reports TRBD2, a call that lacks DNA to check it against. The CDR3 is 14 residues long. The germline gives CDR1 MNHNS, CDR2 SASEGT. CDR3 sequence reads: CASSAGGTADTQYF.

The chain joins TRBV29-1 to TRBJ2-1. CDR1 is SQVTM and CDR2 is ANQGSEA in the germline V gene. The CDR3 is made up of 13 amino acids. The CDR3 here is CSVEVVAAAEQFF.

The chain is built from TRBV10-3 and TRBJ2-3; TCRdb's D call, TRBD1, is unchecked because there is no DNA. Germline assignment: CDR1 ENHRY and CDR2 SYGVKD. The CDR3 sequence is 16 residues long. CDR3 in amino acids: CAISESLGTLTDTQYF.

The chain combines TRBV7-6 with TRBJ2-1; with no DNA, the TCRdb D assignment of TRBD2 cannot be verified. From germline, CDR1 is SGHVS and CDR2 FNYEAQ. The CDR3 spans 14 residues. The CDR3 spells CASSRQFRGNEQFF.

CDR3 loop: CASSQDLFADAQPQHF. The rearrangement joins TRBV4-2 to TRBJ1-5. Per germline, CDR1 LGHNA and CDR2 YNFKEQ. The length of the CDR3 is 16 residues.

The chain couples TRBV2 to TRBJ2-5. Looked up from germline, CDR1 is SNHLY and CDR2 is FYNNEI. This CDR3 spans 12 amino acids. CDR3 protein: CASSDDRVTQYF. The full variable domain, in which reference TRBV2 and TRBJ2-5 provide the parts outside the CDR3, is EPEVTQTPSHQVTQMGQEVILRCVPISNHLYFYWYRQILGQKVEFLVSFYNNEISEKSEIFDDQFSVERPDGSNFTLKIRSTKLEDSAMYFCASSDDRVTQYFGPGTRLLVL.